The clone carrying this TCR beta chain was recorded once. TCRdb's copy holds only in-frame clones and misses some; the assay was immunoSEQ multiplex PCR. Among tens of thousands of clones listed, around 92% were seen once. The data were obtained in a study of T cell changes during pregnancy in multiple sclerosis. Trimming took 4 bases from V and 4 from J; bases not matched to a gene: 5. CDR3 length: 15 residues. Germline V gives CDR1 SGDLS, CDR2 YYNGEE. Here the sequenced sample was CD8+ T cells from peripheral blood mononuclear cells, taken in the first trimester of pregnancy. This chain joins TRBV9 and TRBJ2-7; TRBD2 agrees at 13 bases. The clonotype comes from a female donor with multiple sclerosis, enrolled in a pregnancy study. CDR3 nucleotide sequence: TGTGCCAGCAGCATATCGGGACTAGCGGGGTACGAGCAGTACTTC. It yields the protein CASSISGLAGYEQYF.